This paragraph covers one TCR beta chain sequence. Clones were sequenced by immunoSEQ multiplex PCR, and TCRdb holds only the in-frame ones, with some missing. The sample consists of approximately 230,000 clones, about 90% of them appearing once. The data were taken from a study of blood T cell repertoires in COVID-19. About the research overall: Samples representing acute and convalescent COVID-19 were sourced from the United States, Italy and Spain.

The V gene's germline CDR1 is MGHDK and CDR2 SYGVNS. The CDR3 is made up of 18 amino acids. Deletions cut 6 bases from V and 1 base from J, with 24 bases between. Sequencing input: peripheral blood. The chain has TRBV25-1 and TRBJ1-1; no clear D gene. This clonotype originated in a man between 18 and 29 years old with active or convalescent COVID-19. CDR3 in DNA: TGTGCCAGCAGCATCGATTTTGTGAGGGCCTGGGAGAACACTGAAGCTTTCTTT. It specifies CASSIDFVRAWENTEAFF. The variable domain in full, completed from reference TRBV25-1 and TRBJ1-1, reads EADIYQTPRYLVIGTGKKITLECSQTMGHDKMYWYQQDPGMELHLIHYSYGVNSTEKGDLSSESTVSRIRTEHFPLTLESARPSHTSQYLCASSIDFVRAWENTEAFFGQGTRLTVV.